This TCR beta chain derives from a study of blood T cell repertoires in COVID-19. Germline V lookup: CDR1 MDHEN, CDR2 SYDVKM. This CDR3 has 15 amino acids. The ends were cut back, 6 bases at V and 6 bases at J, with 18 bases in the middle. Only in-frame clones appear in the TCRdb table, and some are missing; sequencing was by immunoSEQ multiplex PCR. The table shows fewer than 500,000 clones, with roughly 91% occurring only once. V is TRBV28 and J is TRBJ1-5; D is unclear. Sequences were obtained from peripheral blood. The origin of this receptor is a woman younger than 45 with acute or convalescent COVID-19. Here the CDR3 reads CASSLVRRRIQPQHF. DNA for the CDR3: TGTGCCAGCAGCTTAGTCCGTCGTCGTATTCAGCCCCAGCATTTT. The full variable domain, completed using reference TRBV28 and TRBJ1-5, is DVKVTQSSRYLVKRTGEKVFLECVQDMDHENMFWYRQDPGLGLRLIYFSYDVKMKEKGDIPEGYSVSREKKERFSLILESASTNQTSMYLCASSLVRRRIQPQHFGDGTRLSIL.